The clone carrying this T cell receptor (beta chain) came up many times. Antigen: not known. RNA transcripts provided the source from which TCR beta CDR3 regions were amplified. During a first-round RT-PCR of the TCR CDR3, the HTBI primer set was used. From the multiplex PCR reads, TCRdb called clonotypes with MiXCR, one entry per CDR3 protein. Here the sample spans hundreds of thousands of distinct CDR3 sequences, nearly 45% being singletons. This sample stems from a study of T cells in Graves' hyperthyroidism and ophthalmopathy. The CDR3 has 15 amino acids. Trimming cost V 1 base and J 4 bases; bases outside gene matches: 4. CDR1 and CDR2 (germline): SGHVS, FQNEAQ. Broader study findings: In the blood, most expanded thyroid clonotypes above 0.001 appeared as well.

The chain links TRBV7-8 to TRBJ2-5; 9 bases align to TRBD2. The sequenced material came from peripheral blood or thyroid tissue (not recorded which). This receptor was obtained from an adult man with Graves' disease, either hyperthyroidism or ophthalmopathy (not recorded which). The CDR3: CASSLGAGGRETQYF. The CDR3 DNA reads TGTGCCAGCAGCTTAGGAGCGGGAGGACGAGAGACCCAGTACTTC. Full variable domain (rest looked up from reference TRBV7-8 and TRBJ2-5): GAGVSQSPRYKVAKRGQDVALRCDPISGHVSLFWYQQALGQGPEFLTYFQNEAQLDKSGLPSDRFFAERPEGSVSTLKIQRTQQEDSAVYLCASSLGAGGRETQYFGPGTRLLVL.